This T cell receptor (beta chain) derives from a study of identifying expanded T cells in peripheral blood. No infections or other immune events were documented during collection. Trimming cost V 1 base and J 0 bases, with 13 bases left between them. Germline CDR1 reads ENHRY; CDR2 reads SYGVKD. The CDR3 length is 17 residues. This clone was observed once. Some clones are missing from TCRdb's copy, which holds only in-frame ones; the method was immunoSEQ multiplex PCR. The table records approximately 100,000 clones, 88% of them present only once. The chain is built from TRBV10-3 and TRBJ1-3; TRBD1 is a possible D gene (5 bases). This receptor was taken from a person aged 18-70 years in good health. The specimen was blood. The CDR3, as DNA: TGTGCCATCAGTGAGTACAAAGGGGCCGACTCTGGAAACACCATATATTTT. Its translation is CAISEYKGADSGNTIYF.